This T cell receptor (beta chain) was sequenced for a study of early T cells in non-severe SARS-CoV-2 infection. TCRdb reprocessed the 5' RACE reads with MiXCR, giving one entry per CDR3 protein. The data hold some 61,000 distinct CDR3 sequences, with approximately 9.7% observed a single time. Germline lookup yields CDR1 ENHRY and CDR2 SYGVKD. This CDR3 has 13 amino acids. V lost 4 bases and J 2 bases, leaving 8 bases between the germline ends. Input material: whole blood. The rearrangement uses TRBV10-3 and TRBJ2-5; no reliable D call. The clonotype originates from an adult who was a healthcare worker with PCR-confirmed SARS-CoV-2 infection or an uninfected control (not recorded which). In DNA, the CDR3 is TGTGCCATCAGTGGCGCAGGTCAAGAGACCCAGTACTTC. Translation gives CAISGAGQETQYF.